Below, 18 T cell receptor beta chains from the same sample are listed, as sequenced in a study of shared clonotypes between healthy human individuals. Profiled with immunoSEQ multiplex PCR; TCRdb holds only in-frame clones, not every one. Among about 550,000 clones listed, around 95% were seen once. The naive CD8 population came from CD45RO-negative cells selected for CCR7, without terminally differentiated effector memory CD45RA+ cells. The sample consisted of naive CD8+ T cells sorted from blood. Receptors were obtained from a young woman in good health.

The rearrangement joins TRBV4-1 to TRBJ1-4; no definite D call. Germline CDR1 reads MGHRA; CDR2 reads YSYEKL. The CDR3 loop spans 12 amino acids. Trimming shortened V by 5 bases and J by 11 bases, and 12 bases separated the two germline ends. CDR3 loop: CASSAGVGKLFF. The CDR3 nucleotides read TGCGCCAGCAGCGCGGGAGTGGGGAAACTGTTTTTT.

The genes are TRBV5-4 and TRBJ2-7, with a tentative D call TRBD2 (7 bases). This CDR3 contains 15 residues. Germline V CDR1 and CDR2: SGHNT, YYREEE (reference sequence). V lost 4 bases and J 4 bases, leaving 18 bases between the germline ends. The CDR3 region has the DNA TGTGCCAGCAGCGGCCGGAGGGGGGGAACATACGAGCAGTACTTC. It encodes CASSGRRGGTYEQYF.

This chain links TRBV4-1 with TRBJ2-1; D may match TRBD1 or TRBD2 (5 bases each). Trimming shortened V by 4 bases and J by 9 bases, and 13 bases separated the two germline ends. Germline CDR1 reads MGHRA; CDR2 reads YSYEKL. There are 13 residues in the CDR3. The CDR3 DNA follows: TGCGCCAGCAGCCTCTTGTCGGGGCCTGAGCAGTTCTTC. This sequence encodes CASSLLSGPEQFF.

With regard to this clone: The sample holds other DNA sequences that translate to the same CDR3. The V call is TRBV27, the J call TRBJ2-2; D remains unclear. V was shortened by 3 bases and J by 2 bases, with 7 bases between the two germline ends. The CDR3 has 14 residues. Germline CDR1 is MNHEY and CDR2 is SMNVEV (reference sequence). CDR3 sequence: CASSFGLNTGELFF. The CDR3 nucleotides read TGTGCCAGCAGTTTCGGTTTAAACACCGGGGAGCTGTTTTTT.

This chain connects TRBV21-1 to TRBJ2-7; the table's D call TRBD1 went unverified against the DNA. TRBV21-1 corresponds to a pseudogene. This CDR3 has 13 residues. The CDR3 is CASSDTPHYEQYF. In DNA, the CDR3 is TGTGCCAGCAGCGACACGCCGCACTACGAGCAGTACTTC.

J is TRBJ2-1 and V is TRBV27; 13 nucleotides match TRBD2. Germline assignment: CDR1 MNHEY and CDR2 SMNVEV (reference sequence). This CDR3 is built from 16 residues. J was trimmed by 4 bases and V by 5 bases; bases with no gene match: 5. The CDR3 is CASSPRLAGGYNEQFF. The CDR3 nucleotides read TGTGCCAGCAGTCCGAGACTAGCGGGAGGTTACAATGAGCAGTTCTTC.

This clone has just one count. This rearrangement joins TRBV9 to TRBJ2-3; D gene ambiguous. The V end was cut by 0 bases, the J end by 2 bases, with 4 bases between. Germline V lookup: CDR1 SGDLS, CDR2 YYNGEE. This CDR3 comprises 13 residues. The CDR3 DNA follows: TGTGCCAGCAGCGTAGTGATCACAGATACGCAGTATTTT. It specifies CASSVVITDTQYF. The variable domain in full, completed from reference TRBV9 and TRBJ2-3, reads DSGVTQTPKHLITATGQRVTLRCSPRSGDLSVYWYQQSLDQGLQFLIQYYNGEERAKGNILERFSAQQFPDLHSELNLSSLELGDSALYFCASSVVITDTQYFGPGTRLTVL.

The chain employs TRBV29-1 and TRBJ2-1; TRBD2 might be the D (5 bases). CDR1 SQVTM and CDR2 ANQGSEA come from the germline V gene. Trimming removed 5 bases at V and 2 bases at J, with 10 bases between. The CDR3 has 13 amino acids. CDR3 residues: CSVTGKTYNEQFF. CDR3 bases: TGCAGCGTTACCGGGAAGACCTACAATGAGCAGTTCTTC.

The chain recombines TRBV14 with TRBJ2-1; maybe TRBD2 (6 bases). The length of the CDR3 is 16 residues. Germline V gene lookup returns CDR1 SGHDN and CDR2 FVKESK. The V and J ends lost 0 bases and 3 bases respectively, with 12 bases between them. The CDR3 is CASSQEARGLYNEQFF. CDR3 DNA: TGTGCCAGCAGCCAAGAGGCTAGGGGACTCTACAATGAGCAGTTCTTC.

CDR3 coding DNA: TGTGCCAGCAGCGTCACATCCGGGGCTCCTGAAGCTTTCTTT. Its translation is CASSVTSGAPEAFF. This rearrangement joins TRBV9 to TRBJ1-1, with D possibly matching TRBD1 (5 bases). The CDR3 has 14 amino acids. V lost 2 bases and J 6 bases, leaving 14 bases between the germline ends. Germline loops: CDR1 SGDLS, CDR2 YYNGEE.

V usage is TRBV7-9 and J usage is TRBJ2-7, with 7 bases identical to TRBD2. Trimming removed 3 bases from V and 5 bases from J; junction bases left unmatched: 10. The CDR3 contains 15 residues. The germline V gene encodes CDR1 SEHNR and CDR2 FQNEAQ (reference sequence). Written as DNA, the CDR3 is TGTGCCAGCAGCTTTGGGACTAACATACGGGACGAGCAGTACTTC. Protein sequence: CASSFGTNIRDEQYF.

In this sample, this clone turned up a few times. The CDR3 nucleotides are TGTGCCAGCAGTGAACCCGGGGGCGGGAGCAATCAGCCCCAGCATTTT. Amino acids: CASSEPGGGSNQPQHF. The rearrangement links TRBV6-1 to TRBJ1-5; weak D call: TRBD1 (6 bases). The CDR3 spans 16 residues. Germline-derived CDR1 and CDR2 are MNHNS and SASEGT. V lost 2 bases and J lost 1, with 12 bases in between.

The chain combines TRBV11-2 with TRBJ2-5; D is unresolved. This CDR3 has 14 residues. The germline V gene encodes CDR1 SGHAT and CDR2 FQNNGV. V shed 2 bases and J shed 5 bases, with 12 bases lying between them. CDR3 nucleotide sequence: TGTGCCAGCAGCTTACCGGAAAGCTGGGAGACCCAGTACTTC. This translates into CASSLPESWETQYF.

V is TRBV7-2 and J is TRBJ2-1, with TRBD1 identical over 8 bases. The junction had 10 bases not matched to a gene; V was cut back by 5 bases and J by 4 bases. Looked up from germline, CDR1 is SGHTA and CDR2 is FQGNSA. The CDR3 covers 16 residues. The CDR3 reads CASSGRQGKNYNEQFF. For the CDR3, the DNA is TGTGCCAGCAGCGGAAGACAGGGGAAAAATTACAATGAGCAGTTCTTC.

V is TRBV27 and J is TRBJ1-5, with a weak D call TRBD1 (6 bases). Germline lookup yields CDR1 MNHEY and CDR2 SMNVEV (reference sequence). This CDR3 contains 14 residues. Trimming pared 5 bases from V and 0 bases from J, leaving 8 bases between. CDR3 coding DNA: TGTGCCAGCAGTAACAGGGTTAGCAATCAGCCCCAGCATTTT. Protein: CASSNRVSNQPQHF.

The chain carries TRBV19 and TRBJ1-4; D unclear. Between the trimmed V and J ends, which lost 8 bases and 8 bases, there was a span of 15 bases. The CDR3 covers 13 residues. Germline CDR1 LNHDA, CDR2 SQIVND (reference sequence). The CDR3 is CASSPGVGEKLFF. CDR3 sequence (DNA): TGTGCCAGTTCGCCCGGGGTAGGAGAAAAACTGTTTTTT. Filled out from reference TRBV19 and TRBJ1-4, the complete variable domain reads DGGITQSPKYLFRKEGQNVTLSCEQNLNHDAMYWYRQDPGQGLRLIYYSQIVNDFQKGDIAEGYSVSREKKESFPLTVTSAQKNPTAFYLCASSPGVGEKLFFGSGTQLSVL.

The chain joins TRBV14 to TRBJ2-7; perhaps TRBD1 as D (6 bases). CDR1 and CDR2 from the germline V gene are SGHDN and FVKESK. The CDR3 runs 15 residues. With 0 bases removed from V and 2 bases from J, the gap between germline ends came to 11 bases. CDR3 in DNA: TGTGCCAGCAGCCAAGAAGTCGGGACAACCTACGAGCAGTACTTC. Protein: CASSQEVGTTYEQYF.

This clone has only one observation. The chain uses TRBV5-6 and TRBJ2-3; 11 bases are a match to TRBD2. The CDR3 contains 16 residues. V shed 3 bases, J shed 2 bases, and the junction held 5 bases outside the gene matches. Per the germline V gene, CDR1 is SGHDT and CDR2 is YYEEEE. The CDR3 loop is CASSSQTSGNTDTQYF. DNA of the CDR3: TGTGCCAGCAGCTCACAGACTAGCGGGAACACAGATACGCAGTATTTT.